The T cell receptor beta chain described here comes from a study of T-cell reconstitution after alpha-beta-depleted transplantation in children. The study, taken as a whole, reports: Among T cells one year after transplant, newly produced cells accounted for most counts and diversity. Several hundred expanded graft clones reportedly were the source of alpha-beta T cells about two months after transplant. Some patients' high day-60 TCRbeta diversity was attributed to recipient cells surviving conditioning.

This clonotype showed up just a few times. Its antigen remains unknown. Germline CDR1 reads SGHRS; CDR2 reads YFSETQ. After removal of 0 bases from V and 3 bases from J, the junction contained 7 bases not matched to a gene. The CDR3 length is 16 residues. Using unique molecular identifiers, the investigators prepared the TCRbeta library. TCRdb re-called the PCR reads with MiXCR, one entry per CDR3 protein. The table includes almost 600,000 distinct CDR3 sequences, more than 20% detected once. The sample was PBMCs, taken before TCRalphabeta/CD19-depleted stem cell transplant. This chain joins TRBV5-1 and TRBJ2-3; 7 bases align to TRBD2. The clonotype was recovered from a boy younger than two with Wiskott-Aldrich syndrome, due to receive a stem cell transplant. The DNA of the CDR3 is TGCGCCAGCAGCTTGGCCCTAGCGGAAAGGACAGATACGCAGTATTTT. Translated, it gives CASSLALAERTDTQYF.